The 27 T cell receptor beta chains given below trace back to one sample, sequenced in a study of T cell responses to AZD1222 COVID-19 vaccine. Assay: immunoSEQ multiplex PCR; the TCRdb copy retains only in-frame clones and omits some. The table records 100,000 to 150,000 clones, about 90% of them present only once. Material: peripheral blood, obtained on day 0 of AZD1222 vaccination. Receptors originate from an adult in good health.

The chain employs TRBV2 and TRBJ2-3, with 9 bases identical to TRBD1. The germline gives CDR1 SNHLY, CDR2 FYNNEI. CDR3 length equals 14 residues. Losses at the gene ends were 5 bases for V and 5 bases for J; bases not matched to a gene: 5. The CDR3 sequence is CASSLQGAGDTQYF. The CDR3 bases are TGTGCCAGCAGTCTACAGGGGGCGGGAGATACGCAGTATTTT.

V and J are TRBV5-1 and TRBJ1-2, with 10 bases matching TRBD1. Germline V CDR1 and CDR2: SGHRS, YFSETQ. The CDR3 has 15 amino acids. Germline trimming cut 4 bases from V and 0 bases from J; bases unmatched to any gene: 3. The CDR3 sequence: CASSRGQGANYGYTF. The CDR3 DNA reads as TGCGCCAGCAGCCGAGGACAGGGGGCTAACTATGGCTACACCTTC.

V gene TRBV19 combines with J gene TRBJ2-7; maybe TRBD2 (5 bases). Trimming cost V 4 bases and J 1 base, with 29 bases left between them. From germline, CDR1 is LNHDA and CDR2 SQIVND (reference sequence). This CDR3 comprises 20 residues. The CDR3 here is CASSKDPLSSGLGRSYEQYF. The CDR3 DNA is TGTGCCAGTAGTAAAGATCCTCTCTCTTCAGGATTGGGGAGATCCTACGAGCAGTACTTC.

The V gene is TRBV20-1, the J gene TRBJ2-3; perhaps TRBD2 as D (5 bases). Trimming took 4 bases from V and 8 from J, leaving 7 bases between them. This CDR3 is built from 10 residues. Germline values: CDR1 DFQATT, CDR2 SNEGSKA (reference sequence). The CDR3 nucleotides are TGCAGTGCTATTGAGGGTACGCAGTATTTT. Translated, it gives CSAIEGTQYF.

V is TRBV27 and J is TRBJ2-1, with 12 bases that match TRBD2. The germline V gene has CDR1 MNHEY and CDR2 SMNVEV (reference sequence). The V segment lost 4 bases and the J segment 2 bases; nucleotides outside the gene matches: 6. The CDR3 is 17 amino acids. This CDR3 is CASSSPSGRAPYNEQFF. CDR3 sequence (DNA): TGTGCCAGCAGTTCCCCTAGCGGGAGGGCCCCCTACAATGAGCAGTTCTTC.

The V gene is TRBV4-1, the J gene TRBJ1-3; possible D gene TRBD1, 5 bases. Trimming shortened V by 2 bases and J by 0 bases, and 8 bases separated the two germline ends. The CDR3 covers 15 residues. Germline CDR1 reads MGHRA; CDR2 reads YSYEKL. Here the CDR3 reads CASSQRQGSGNTIYF. CDR3 DNA sequence: TGCGCCAGCAGCCAAAGGCAGGGCTCTGGAAACACCATATATTTT.

This sequence joins TRBV2 and TRBJ1-1, with 7 positions matching TRBD1. The CDR3 is made up of 13 amino acids. The V and J ends lost 5 bases and 1 base, in that order; junction bases with no gene match: 1. The germline CDR1 and CDR2 sequences are SNHLY and FYNNEI. The CDR3 coding sequence is TGTGCCAGCAGTAACAGGGGGAACACTGAAGCTTTCTTT. Its translation: CASSNRGNTEAFF. Full variable domain (rest looked up from reference TRBV2 and TRBJ1-1): EPEVTQTPSHQVTQMGQEVILRCVPISNHLYFYWYRQILGQKVEFLVSFYNNEISEKSEIFDDQFSVERPDGSNFTLKIRSTKLEDSAMYFCASSNRGNTEAFFGQGTRLTVV.

The genes are TRBV19 and TRBJ2-7; 13 bases are shared with TRBD2. The CDR3 runs to 15 residues. The J segment lost 4 bases and the V segment lost 6 bases, leaving 6 bases of the junction unmatched. CDR1 is LNHDA and CDR2 is SQIVND in the germline V gene (reference sequence). The CDR3 here is CASSMGLAGWYEQYF. The DNA for the CDR3 is TGTGCCAGTAGCATGGGACTAGCGGGGTGGTACGAGCAGTACTTC.

V usage is TRBV19 and J usage is TRBJ2-7; maybe TRBD1 (6 bases). The ends were cut back, 6 bases at V and 1 base at J, with 13 bases in the middle. This CDR3 region has 14 residues. The germline gives CDR1 LNHDA, CDR2 SQIVND (reference sequence). The DNA of the CDR3 is TGTGCCAGTAGGGGGCAGGGGAGATCCTACGAGCAGTACTTC. It encodes CASRGQGRSYEQYF.

The chain couples TRBV12-3 or TRBV12-4 to TRBJ2-1; D gene unclear. The CDR3 is made up of 11 amino acids. V shed 6 bases and J shed 8 bases, with 8 bases lying between them. The CDR3 coding sequence is TGTGCCAGCAGGCGTTTCGATGAGCAGTTCTTC. Residues: CASRRFDEQFF.

This clone was found once. The genes are TRBV28 and TRBJ2-1, with 8 bases fitting TRBD2. Germline CDR1 and CDR2: MDHEN and SYDVKM. The junction had 4 bases not matched to a gene; V was cut back by 6 bases and J by 9 bases. The CDR3 loop spans 12 amino acids. The CDR3 spells CASSGTRSEQFF. Written as DNA, the CDR3 is TGTGCCAGCAGCGGGACTAGAAGTGAGCAGTTCTTC.

The chain links TRBV28 to TRBJ1-6; D is unresolved. Germline assignment: CDR1 MDHEN and CDR2 SYDVKM. CDR3 size: 12 residues. Trimming pared 3 bases from V and 5 bases from J, leaving 2 bases between. Here the CDR3 reads CASSFNNSPLHF. CDR3 bases: TGTGCCAGCAGTTTTAATAATTCACCCCTCCACTTT.

The CDR3 region has the DNA TGTGCCATCAGTGCGGTGAACACCGGGGAGCTGTTTTTT. Translated, it gives CAISAVNTGELFF. The J gene is TRBJ2-2, the V gene TRBV10-3; no clear D. V shed 4 bases and J shed 1 base, with 4 bases lying between them. Looked up from germline, CDR1 is ENHRY and CDR2 is SYGVKD. The CDR3 is 13 amino acids.

The chain employs TRBV5-5 and TRBJ1-2; 7 nucleotides line up with TRBD1. CDR1 SGHKS and CDR2 YYEKEE come from the germline V gene (reference sequence). V lost 0 bases, J lost 1 base, and 6 bases stayed unmatched. The CDR3 loop spans 16 amino acids. The CDR3 region is CASSLDPGGSNYGYTF. The CDR3 bases are TGTGCCAGCAGCTTGGATCCAGGGGGAAGTAACTATGGCTACACCTTC.

This chain uses TRBV11-2 with TRBJ2-1; D is possibly TRBD2 (7 bases). V lost 7 bases and J lost 6, with 19 bases in between. The CDR3 has 15 residues. The germline V gene encodes CDR1 SGHAT and CDR2 FQNNGV. CDR3 region: CASTIRGEGRNEQFF. The CDR3 DNA sequence: TGTGCCAGCACCATTAGGGGGGAGGGACGCAATGAGCAGTTCTTC.

This chain uses TRBV27 with TRBJ1-4, with D hard to call. This CDR3 comprises 11 residues. Germline lookup yields CDR1 MNHEY and CDR2 SMNVEV (reference sequence). V lost 5 bases and J lost 10, with 8 bases in between. The CDR3 DNA reads as TGTGCCAGCAGTGGAGGTGGAAAACTGTTTTTT. The encoded protein is CASSGGGKLFF.

The V gene is TRBV6-6, the J gene TRBJ1-1; D perhaps matches TRBD1 (6 bases). Trimming left V 5 bases short and J 6 bases short, with 13 bases between. The V gene's germline CDR1 is MNHNY and CDR2 SVGAGI (reference sequence). The CDR3 runs 13 residues. The CDR3 here is CASSPRGMAEAFF. The CDR3 region has the DNA TGTGCCAGCAGTCCCAGGGGCATGGCTGAAGCTTTCTTT.

This chain uses TRBV18 with TRBJ2-2; TRBD1 might be the D (5 bases). Trimming shortened V by 3 bases and J by 6 bases, and 8 bases separated the two germline ends. Germline V CDR1 and CDR2: KGHSH, LQKENI. The CDR3 totals 13 residues. The CDR3 nucleotides are TGTGCCAGCTCACCGGTAGGGGCCGGGGAGCTGTTTTTT. Its translation is CASSPVGAGELFF. Looking up the rest from reference TRBV18 and TRBJ2-2 gives the full variable domain: NAGVMQNPRHLVRRRGQEARLRCSPMKGHSHVYWYRQLPEEGLKFMVYLQKENIIDESGMPKERFSAEFPKEGPSILRIQQVVRGDSAAYFCASSPVGAGELFFGEGSRLTVL.

The table lists this clone with a count of one. The chain recombines TRBV5-1 with TRBJ1-3; D gene uncertain. V lost 4 bases and J lost 3, with 8 bases in between. The CDR3 covers 13 residues. CDR1 SGHRS and CDR2 YFSETQ come from the germline V gene. CDR3 sequence (DNA): TGCGCCAGCAGCACCTTTAGTGGAAACACCATATATTTT. Translation gives CASSTFSGNTIYF. The full variable domain, with the rest looked up from reference TRBV5-1 and TRBJ1-3, is KAGVTQTPRYLIKTRGQQVTLSCSPISGHRSVSWYQQTPGQGLQFLFEYFSETQRNKGNFPGRFSGRQFSNSRSEMNVSTLELGDSALYLCASSTFSGNTIYFGEGSWLTVV.

This clone was recorded only once. As DNA, the CDR3 is TGTGCCAGCAGTCAGGGAAACACCATATATTTT. This translates into CASSQGNTIYF. This chain connects TRBV12-3 or TRBV12-4 to TRBJ1-3; D unclear. CDR3 size: 11 residues. Between the trimmed V and J ends, which lost 5 bases and 4 bases, there was a span of 3 bases.

This chain links TRBV29-1 with TRBJ1-2; D is uncertain. The V and J ends lost 5 bases and 10 bases respectively, with 17 bases between them. This CDR3 contains 12 residues. Germline loops: CDR1 SQVTM, CDR2 ANQGSEA. CDR3 amino acids: CSVTVGSRDYTF. The CDR3 DNA follows: TGCAGCGTTACCGTCGGGTCGAGGGACTACACCTTC.

The rearrangement links TRBV10-2 to TRBJ1-2, with 10 bases matching TRBD1. CDR3 length: 16 amino acids. The V gene's germline CDR1 is WSHSY and CDR2 SAAADI. Trimming removed 2 bases from V and 5 bases from J; junction bases left unmatched: 8. This CDR3 reads CASSEPGTGAEYGYTF. CDR3 DNA sequence: TGCGCCAGCAGTGAGCCGGGGACAGGGGCAGAATATGGCTACACCTTC.

With respect to this clone: This specimen includes other DNA sequences encoding the same CDR3. V gene TRBV18 combines with J gene TRBJ1-1; 7 bases align to TRBD1. V gave up 8 bases and J gave up 1 base; unmatched junction bases: 4. The CDR3 has 13 residues. The germline gives CDR1 KGHSH, CDR2 LQKENI. Here the CDR3 reads CASTRTGNTEAFF. CDR3 bases: TGTGCCAGCACTAGGACAGGGAACACTGAAGCTTTCTTT.

The gene calls are TRBV5-4 and TRBJ2-2; weak D call: TRBD1 (5 bases). Germline loops: CDR1 SGHNT, CDR2 YYREEE (reference sequence). The CDR3 has 14 residues. V was trimmed by 0 bases and J by 6 bases, leaving 9 bases between them. Here the CDR3 DNA reads TGTGCCAGCAGCTTGGGGGGCGTGTCCGGGGAGCTGTTTTTT. It yields the protein CASSLGGVSGELFF.

This clone was detected only a few times. V gene TRBV5-1 combines with J gene TRBJ2-5; TRBD2 agrees at 7 bases. CDR3 length: 17 residues. Unmatched junction bases numbered 13, after V lost 3 bases and J lost 2 bases. From germline, CDR1 is SGHRS and CDR2 YFSETQ. CDR3 loop: CASSYRGGRSTQETQYF. In DNA form, the CDR3 reads TGCGCCAGCAGCTACCGCGGGGGACGGAGCACACAAGAGACCCAGTACTTC.

This clone was detected once. The chain recombines TRBV4-1 with TRBJ2-7, with TRBD1 matching over 9 bases. Per germline, CDR1 MGHRA and CDR2 YSYEKL. The CDR3 spans 15 residues. V shed 1 base and J 3 bases; nucleotides not matched to a gene: 4. The CDR3 is CASSQAPGQGYEQYF. Written as DNA, the CDR3 is TGCGCCAGCAGCCAAGCCCCGGGACAGGGCTACGAGCAGTACTTC.

The gene calls are TRBV27 and TRBJ1-6; D unresolved. Trimming took 7 bases from V and 0 from J, leaving 10 bases between them. Germline loops: CDR1 MNHEY, CDR2 SMNVEV (reference sequence). The CDR3 totals 15 residues. The CDR3 nucleotides are TGTGCCAGCAATCTCTTCAGCTCCTATAATTCACCCCTCCACTTT. Translated, it gives CASNLFSSYNSPLHF.